This T cell receptor (beta chain) is from a study of cytomegalovirus exposure and HLA in healthy donors. The study's findings and limits: Most TCR beta V segments were productive about 87% or about 30% of the time in an earlier analysis.

CDR1 and CDR2 from the germline V gene are MGHDK and SYGVNS. This CDR3 comprises 17 residues. V dropped 3 bases and J dropped 5; count of bases not matched to a gene: 9. Remarks on this clone: The antigen is undetermined.

PCR primers comprised 60 Vbeta and 13 Jbeta primers. Clones were sequenced by immunoSEQ multiplex PCR, and TCRdb holds only the in-frame ones, with some missing. The sample has almost 200,000 clones; roughly four fifths are singletons. This receptor was taken from a man aged 25 to 45 in good health and CMV-seronegative. The J gene is TRBJ2-1, the V gene TRBV25-1; TRBD2 matches 11 bases. The sequencing sample was made of PBMCs. The CDR3 region has the DNA TGTGCCAGCAGTGACCCACCGACTAGCGGGATTAACAATGAGCAGTTCTTC. Its translation: CASSDPPTSGINNEQFF.